This is a list of T cell receptor beta chains from one sample in a study of shared clonotypes between healthy human individuals. Sequenced by immunoSEQ multiplex PCR; TCRdb stores in-frame clones only, minus some. The sample includes millions of clones, around 94% of them seen just once. The sequencing sample was made of naive CD4+ T cells sorted from blood. These receptors all come from a man younger than 35 in good health. CDR3s include the opening cysteine and the closing phenylalanine or tryptophan. Fields, in order: D gene, V gene, CDR3 length, clone size, J gene, CDR3 DNA, CDR3 protein. The D gene is left open where the match is weak. Clone size is given for some rows only: seen once, a few or many times, or a class if the clone is expanded.

NA	TRBV9	17	NA	TRBJ2-1	TGTGCCAGCAGCGCGTGGGCCCTGGCCAGCTCCTACAATGAGCAGTTCTTC	CASSAWALASSYNEQFF
NA	TRBV10-2	15	NA	TRBJ1-1	TGCGCCAGCAGTGACCCTAGACGGGGTAACACTGAAGCTTTCTTT	CASSDPRRGNTEAFF
NA	TRBV4-3	17	NA	TRBJ2-1	TGCGCCAGCAGCCCTAGTAAGGCGGTGGTAGTCTACAATGAGCAGTTCTTC	CASSPSKAVVVYNEQFF
TRBD2	TRBV5-1	14	NA	TRBJ2-7	TGCGCCAGCAGCGCGGGGGGGAACTCCTACGAGCAGTACTTC	CASSAGGNSYEQYF
NA	TRBV7-9	13	NA	TRBJ2-5	TGTGCCAGCTTAAGGGCGGGATGGGAGACCCAGTACTTC	CASLRAGWETQYF
TRBD1	TRBV2	12	NA	TRBJ2-1	TGTGCCAGCAAGGGACAGGGCAATGAGCAGTTCTTC	CASKGQGNEQFF
NA	TRBV2	14	few	TRBJ1-5	TGTGCCAGCAGTGACGTCGTTCACAATCAGCCCCAGCATTTT	CASSDVVHNQPQHF
NA	TRBV10-3	13	NA	TRBJ2-7	TGTGCCATCATGCAGCCCGGGGCCTACGAGCAGTACTTC	CAIMQPGAYEQYF
TRBD2	TRBV5-6	17	NA	TRBJ2-1	TGTGCCAGCAGCTTCCTAACCGGGGAGGGGAAATACAATGAGCAGTTCTTC	CASSFLTGEGKYNEQFF
NA	TRBV6-5	14	NA	TRBJ2-7	TGTGCCAGCAGTATTGGACAGAGAACCTACGAGCAGTACTTC	CASSIGQRTYEQYF
NA	TRBV6-1	14	NA	TRBJ2-3	TGTGCCACTCACTTGGACAGAAGCACAGATACGCAGTATTTT	CATHLDRSTDTQYF
TRBD1	TRBV10-3	19	NA	TRBJ1-2	TGTGCCATCAGTGAGTCCCCGGGACAGGGGGCAAGAGTTGAATATGGCTACACCTTC	CAISESPGQGARVEYGYTF
TRBD1	TRBV7-9	18	NA	TRBJ2-2	TGTGCCAGCAGCTTCCAGCCGGACAGGGTCAGTAACACCGGGGAGCTGTTTTTT	CASSFQPDRVSNTGELFF
TRBD1	TRBV30	13	NA	TRBJ2-7	TGTGCCTGGGACCGGGACAGTTTCTACGAGCAGTACTTC	CAWDRDSFYEQYF
NA	TRBV28	12	NA	TRBJ2-3	TGTGCCACCCTCGGGCCCACAGATACGCAGTATTTT	CATLGPTDTQYF
TRBD2	TRBV5-1	17	once	TRBJ2-1	TGCGCCAGCAGCCCGAGGACTAGCGCGTCCTCCTACAATGAGCAGTTCTTC	CASSPRTSASSYNEQFF
TRBD1	TRBV5-1	15	NA	TRBJ2-2	TGCGCCAGCAGACTTGGGACAGGGAACACCGGGGAGCTGTTTTTT	CASRLGTGNTGELFF
NA	TRBV19	14	NA	TRBJ2-1	TGTGCCAGTAGTCGAGAGACCACATTGGGGGAGCAGTTCTTC	CASSRETTLGEQFF
NA	TRBV29-1	12	once	TRBJ2-7	TGCAGCGTTGACGAGGGTGGTTACGAGCAGTACTTC	CSVDEGGYEQYF
NA	TRBV5-1	15	NA	TRBJ1-1	TGCGCCAGCAGCTTGAGGGTGTGGGGGAGCGCTGAAGCTTTCTTT	CASSLRVWGSAEAFF
NA	TRBV19	14	NA	TRBJ2-5	TGTGCCAGTAGTATGGGACCGGCCCGGGAGACCCAGTACTTC	CASSMGPARETQYF
NA	TRBV28	16	once	TRBJ1-5	TGTGCCAGCAGTGGCAGGATAGTTTTGGGCAATCAGCCCCAGCATTTT	CASSGRIVLGNQPQHF
NA	TRBV5-4	11	once	TRBJ2-1	TGTGCCAGCAGCTCCGACAATGAGCAGTTCTTC	CASSSDNEQFF
NA	TRBV4-3	15	NA	TRBJ2-7	TGCGCCAGCAGCCGGCGAGAGGGGAGCTCCTACGAGCAGTACTTC	CASSRREGSSYEQYF
NA	TRBV18	12	NA	TRBJ2-1	TGTGCCAGCTCACCAATGGGGTACGAGCAGTTCTTC	CASSPMGYEQFF
TRBD1	TRBV5-6	15	once	TRBJ1-2	TGTGCCAGCAGCGCGAGCGGGACAGGGAGAAATGGCTACACCTTC	CASSASGTGRNGYTF
NA	TRBV5-5	15	NA	TRBJ2-2	TGTGCCAGCAGCTTTAATTGGCAAACCACCGGGGAGCTGTTTTTT	CASSFNWQTTGELFF
NA	TRBV5-1	16	NA	TRBJ2-1	TGCGCCAGCAGCTTGGACAGGCCGGGCTCCTACAATGAGCAGTTCTTC	CASSLDRPGSYNEQFF
TRBD1	TRBV10-1	14	NA	TRBJ1-5	TGCGCCAGCAGTGAGGGGACAGGCAATCAGCCCCAGCATTTT	CASSEGTGNQPQHF
TRBD1	TRBV19	15	NA	TRBJ1-5	TGTGCCAGTAGATGGGACAGCAACTTCAATCAGCCCCAGCATTTT	CASRWDSNFNQPQHF
NA	TRBV9	15	NA	TRBJ1-1	TGTGCCAGCAGTGAGGGGAGGGTTCGGAACACTGAAGCTTTCTTT	CASSEGRVRNTEAFF
TRBD1	TRBV7-9	13	NA	TRBJ2-7	TGTGCCATGGCCCGGGACAGGGGAAACGAGCAGTACTTC	CAMARDRGNEQYF
NA	TRBV7-2	12	NA	TRBJ2-3	TGTGCCAGCAGCTTCGAGGGATTTACGCAGTATTTT	CASSFEGFTQYF
TRBD1	TRBV19	20	NA	TRBJ1-6	TGTGCCAGTAGTATGACCTCCGGGACAGGGGCATCTATCTATAATTCACCCCTCCACTTT	CASSMTSGTGASIYNSPLHF
NA	TRBV4-1	17	NA	TRBJ1-6	TGCGCCAGCAGCCAAGATCTCCTCCGCAGATTTAATTCACCCCTCCACTTT	CASSQDLLRRFNSPLHF
NA	TRBV5-4	16	NA	TRBJ2-7	TGTGCCAGCAGCTCGAGACAGGGAGGTCTGAAGAACGAGCAGTACTTC	CASSSRQGGLKNEQYF
NA	TRBV30	17	NA	TRBJ1-5	TGTGCCTGGAGTGCCCAAAGGACAGCGCCTAGCAATCAGCCCCAGCATTTT	CAWSAQRTAPSNQPQHF
NA	TRBV5-6	17	NA	TRBJ2-6	TGTGCCAGCAGCTGGACTCCGCCCAGCTCTGGGGCCAACGTCCTGACTTTC	CASSWTPPSSGANVLTF
NA	TRBV11-2	15	NA	TRBJ2-7	TGTGCCAGCAGCTTAGATTTAGTCTCCTCCTACGAGCAGTACTTC	CASSLDLVSSYEQYF
TRBD2	TRBV2	13	NA	TRBJ2-2	TGTGCCAGCAGCGGACTAGCGGTCGGGGAGCTGTTTTTT	CASSGLAVGELFF
NA	TRBV6-1	14	few	TRBJ1-2	TGTGCCAGCAGACTCGACGGTAGCGACTATGGCTACACCTTC	CASRLDGSDYGYTF
NA	TRBV5-1	16	NA	TRBJ2-3	TGCGCCAGCAGCTTGGTTAGGTTCGGGAGCACAGATACGCAGTATTTT	CASSLVRFGSTDTQYF
NA	TRBV19	10	NA	TRBJ2-3	TGTGCCAGTAGCAGAGATACGCAGTATTTT	CASSRDTQYF
NA	TRBV7-9	15	NA	TRBJ2-7	TGTGCCAGCAGCTTGGGGATGGACAGTCCCTACGAGCAGTACTTC	CASSLGMDSPYEQYF
NA	TRBV6-6	15	once	TRBJ2-3	TGTGCCAGCAGTTACTACAGGGAGGGCACAGATACGCAGTATTTT	CASSYYREGTDTQYF
NA	TRBV6-1	14	once	TRBJ2-2	TGTGCCAGCTGTGGACAGCGTAACACCGGGGAGCTGTTTTTT	CASCGQRNTGELFF
TRBD1	TRBV10-2	13	NA	TRBJ2-5	TGCGCCAGCAAGGGGGGACAGGGAGAGACCCAGTACTTC	CASKGGQGETQYF
TRBD1	TRBV10-3	13	NA	TRBJ2-3	TGTGCCATCAGGGACAGGGAAACAGATACGCAGTATTTT	CAIRDRETDTQYF
NA	TRBV7-9	17	NA	TRBJ2-6	TGTGCCAGCAGCACTAGTGGGGCCTTCTCTGGGGCCAACGTCCTGACTTTC	CASSTSGAFSGANVLTF
NA	TRBV10-1	16	NA	TRBJ2-3	TGCGCCAGCAGTGAGTCGAAGGCGGGGGCTAGGAGTACGCAGTATTTT	CASSESKAGARSTQYF
NA	TRBV5-5	12	NA	TRBJ2-5	TGTGCCAGCAGCCCAATAGGGAGAACCCAGTACTTC	CASSPIGRTQYF
TRBD1	TRBV6-1	18	NA	TRBJ1-2	TGTGCCAGCAGTGAAGGTTCGGGACAGGGTAGGGCCCCGGGGAGCTACACCTTC	CASSEGSGQGRAPGSYTF
NA	TRBV28	12	few	TRBJ2-5	TGTGCCAGCAGTCCCATTGTAGAGACCCAGTACTTC	CASSPIVETQYF
NA	TRBV4-3	14	NA	TRBJ1-2	TGCGCCAGCACCCAAGCCAATGGGGGCTATGGCTACACCTTC	CASTQANGGYGYTF
NA	TRBV5-8	13	once	TRBJ2-1	TGTGCCAGCAGCTTGGCCCTGATTAATGAGCAGTTCTTC	CASSLALINEQFF
TRBD2	TRBV9	16	NA	TRBJ2-3	TGTGCCAGCAGCGTAGGGGCTAGCGGGAGTGCAGATACGCAGTATTTT	CASSVGASGSADTQYF
NA	TRBV10-3	11	NA	TRBJ2-7	TGTGCCATCAGTGGTTCCTACGAGCAGTACTTC	CAISGSYEQYF